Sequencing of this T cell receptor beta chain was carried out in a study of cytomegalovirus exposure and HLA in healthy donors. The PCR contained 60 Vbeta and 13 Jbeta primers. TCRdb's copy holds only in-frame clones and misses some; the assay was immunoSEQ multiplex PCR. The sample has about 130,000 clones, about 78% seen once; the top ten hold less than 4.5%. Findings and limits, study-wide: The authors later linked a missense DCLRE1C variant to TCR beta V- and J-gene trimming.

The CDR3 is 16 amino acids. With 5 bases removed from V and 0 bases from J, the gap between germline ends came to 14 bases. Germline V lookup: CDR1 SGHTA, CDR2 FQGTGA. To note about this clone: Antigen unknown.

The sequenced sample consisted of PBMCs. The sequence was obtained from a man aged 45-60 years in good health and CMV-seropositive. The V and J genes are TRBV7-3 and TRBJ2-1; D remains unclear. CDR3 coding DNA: TGTGCCAGCAGCCCGACCAGGCAGACCTCCTACAATGAGCAGTTCTTC. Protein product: CASSPTRQTSYNEQFF.